One T cell receptor beta chain is described in this entry. Its target is not known. The record originates from a study of cytomegalovirus exposure and HLA in healthy donors. Turning to the study itself: The 130 or so validation repertoires used the same platform as the 600 to 750 first-cohort repertoires (as reported by a later analysis). Study-level results: Many donors carried some public TCRs, although rarity characterized most TCR sequences. The authors confirmed in vitro that a few CMV-associated chains were specific for CMV antigens. Researchers counted roughly 150 TCR beta chains as cytomegalovirus-associated.

Repertoires were generated with immunoSEQ multiplex PCR, while TCRdb's copy carries only in-frame clones and drops some. The sample yields 150,000 or so clones, 86% seen once. The sample was PBMCs. The TCR originated in a man aged 18 to 29 in good health and CMV-seropositive.

The CDR3 loop is CASSQNPGLETDTQYF. The DNA of the CDR3 is TGCGCCAGCAGCCAAAATCCGGGACTAGAGACAGATACGCAGTATTTT. This chain joins TRBV4-3 and TRBJ2-3; 8 bases fit TRBD2. Germline V CDR1 and CDR2: LGHNA, YSLEER. V lost 2 bases, J lost 3 bases, and 7 bases stayed unmatched. This CDR3 is built from 16 residues.